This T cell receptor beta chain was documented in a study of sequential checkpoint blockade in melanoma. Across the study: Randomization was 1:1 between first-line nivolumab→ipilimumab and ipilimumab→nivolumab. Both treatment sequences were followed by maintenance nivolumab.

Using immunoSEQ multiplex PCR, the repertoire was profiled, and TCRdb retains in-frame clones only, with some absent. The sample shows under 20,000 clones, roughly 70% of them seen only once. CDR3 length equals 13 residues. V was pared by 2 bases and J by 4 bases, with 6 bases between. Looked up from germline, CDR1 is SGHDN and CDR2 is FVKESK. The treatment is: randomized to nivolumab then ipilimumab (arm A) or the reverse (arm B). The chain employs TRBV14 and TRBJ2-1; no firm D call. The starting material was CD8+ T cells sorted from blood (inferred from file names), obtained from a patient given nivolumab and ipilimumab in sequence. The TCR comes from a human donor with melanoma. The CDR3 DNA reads TGTGCCAGCAGCCAATTAGTATACAATGAGCAGTTCTTC. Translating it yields CASSQLVYNEQFF.